This is a list of T cell receptor beta chains from one sample in a study of control samples from healthy donors and cancer patients. Data came from immunoSEQ multiplex PCR; TCRdb stores just in-frame clones and leaves some out. The profile shows 150,000 to 200,000 clones, 94% of them singletons. The source material was blood. All receptors derive from a woman between 40 and 50 years old in good health. The conserved cysteine and the conserved F or W are not part of the CDR3 here. Size values are once, few and many counts, or a class for expanded clones, and some rows have none.

abundance: .; v_gene: TRBV3-1/TRBV3-2; CDR3aa: ASSQEVPGRGYT
abundance: once; v_gene: TRBV6-2/TRBV6-3; CDR3aa: ASSYSMEGTEAF
abundance: .; v_gene: TRBV29-1; CDR3aa: SDTRGAASPYGYT
abundance: .; v_gene: TRBV2; CDR3aa: ASRLPRGWGVDTGELF
abundance: .; v_gene: TRBV30; CDR3aa: AWSVWGSDDGYT
abundance: .; v_gene: TRBV30; CDR3aa: AWQEVMNTEAF
abundance: .; v_gene: TRBV27; CDR3aa: ASSLLGTALEAF
abundance: .; v_gene: TRBV15; CDR3aa: ATSRVRGRTEAF
abundance: .; v_gene: TRBV12-5; CDR3aa: ASGLVVGRHNQPQH
abundance: .; v_gene: TRBV5-1; CDR3aa: ASSRSVATNEKLF
abundance: .; v_gene: TRBV7-2; CDR3aa: ASSPDSTFSGNTIY
abundance: .; v_gene: TRBV4-3; CDR3aa: ASSQDRGSGANVLT
abundance: .; v_gene: TRBV2; CDR3aa: ASSGQYNQPQH
abundance: once; v_gene: TRBV4-3; CDR3aa: ASSHDHGQGYGYT
abundance: .; v_gene: TRBV19; CDR3aa: ASSIVLGYNEQF
abundance: .; v_gene: TRBV4-3; CDR3aa: ASSHKVGTGHFYGYT
abundance: .; v_gene: TRBV6-2/TRBV6-3; CDR3aa: ASSWDRESYGYT
abundance: .; v_gene: TRBV19; CDR3aa: ARGQPGQELPQRSYEQY
abundance: .; v_gene: TRBV5-8; CDR3aa: ASSSLGKEY
abundance: .; v_gene: TRBV19; CDR3aa: ASSSRGEDTEAF
abundance: .; v_gene: TRBV19; CDR3aa: ASSAGFFNEKLF
abundance: few; v_gene: TRBV27; CDR3aa: ASSRRAERRRPRDTQY
abundance: .; v_gene: TRBV9; CDR3aa: ASTDDRGSNTEAF
abundance: .; v_gene: TRBV6-5; CDR3aa: ASRRDRGGYEQY
abundance: .; v_gene: TRBV18; CDR3aa: ASSAGVDTEAF
abundance: .; v_gene: TRBV7-3; CDR3aa: ASSPTGGTGETQY
abundance: .; v_gene: TRBV15; CDR3aa: ATSSDFYGYT
abundance: .; v_gene: TRBV5-1; CDR3aa: ASSPGGGGRSNTEAF
abundance: .; v_gene: TRBV6-5; CDR3aa: ASSWQGATEAF
abundance: once; v_gene: TRBV21-1; CDR3aa: ASSKASGHTDRATNEKLF
abundance: .; v_gene: TRBV6-2/TRBV6-3; CDR3aa: ASSPTPGRPRAEQY
abundance: once; v_gene: TRBV29-1; CDR3aa: SALRTSGIRNEQF
abundance: .; v_gene: TRBV6-5; CDR3aa: ASSGSGGGYEQY
abundance: .; v_gene: TRBV7-6; CDR3aa: ASSLADRGGNEQF
abundance: .; v_gene: TRBV27; CDR3aa: ASRQQGGNQPQH
abundance: .; v_gene: TRBV16; CDR3aa: ASQKAIGFSNQPQH
abundance: .; v_gene: TRBV7-2; CDR3aa: ASSLHRDRADTEAF
abundance: .; v_gene: TRBV7-9; CDR3aa: ASSLVEPLAGGYT
abundance: .; v_gene: TRBV7-2; CDR3aa: ASRTFGQGTANEKLF
abundance: .; v_gene: TRBV6-5; CDR3aa: ASSYDRVGENTEAF
abundance: .; v_gene: TRBV7-9; CDR3aa: ASSFARSSYEQY
abundance: .; v_gene: TRBV29-1; CDR3aa: SVEDFGVFNYGYT
abundance: .; v_gene: TRBV6-1; CDR3aa: ASSANPGTGFSSPLH
abundance: .; v_gene: TRBV19; CDR3aa: ASTAGHSQETQY
abundance: .; v_gene: TRBV7-2; CDR3aa: ASSSKRGANTGELF
abundance: .; v_gene: TRBV5-6; CDR3aa: ASSGGTAGNTIY
abundance: .; v_gene: TRBV27; CDR3aa: ASSRGAGADTQY
abundance: .; v_gene: TRBV7-6; CDR3aa: ASSSYFGGKGIFHSGANVLT
abundance: .; v_gene: TRBV4-3; CDR3aa: ASSQGLAGAYEQY
abundance: .; v_gene: TRBV6-6; CDR3aa: ASSYSTGPEQY
abundance: .; v_gene: TRBV5-1; CDR3aa: ASQTGTEMSGNTIY
abundance: .; v_gene: TRBV4-1; CDR3aa: ASSAIRQGDYNEQF
abundance: .; v_gene: TRBV12-3/TRBV12-4; CDR3aa: ASSYAGQPQH
abundance: few; v_gene: TRBV7-9; CDR3aa: ASSYPRTGTNYGYT
abundance: .; v_gene: TRBV5-1; CDR3aa: ASSLGGVGDEQY
abundance: few; v_gene: TRBV9; CDR3aa: ASGGPGYT
abundance: .; v_gene: TRBV7-9; CDR3aa: ASSLRDRGTEAF